This T cell receptor beta chain was found in a study of technical replicates of blood from several donors. The junction had 7 bases not matched to a gene; V was cut back by 4 bases and J by 6 bases. Germline values: CDR1 SGHAT, CDR2 FQNNGV. The CDR3 length is 15 residues. Clones were read by immunoSEQ multiplex PCR, and TCRdb kept only the in-frame ones, dropping some. In the table there are 80,000 to 100,000 clones, approximately 96% of which are singletons. The specimen was T cells isolated from PBMCs. This clonotype was sampled from a human donor in good health. The gene calls are TRBV11-2 and TRBJ1-2; 11 bases agree with TRBD1. The CDR3 DNA follows: TGTGCCAGCAGCTCCTTTGGGACAGGGGGTAATGGCTACACCTTC. As protein: CASSSFGTGGNGYTF.